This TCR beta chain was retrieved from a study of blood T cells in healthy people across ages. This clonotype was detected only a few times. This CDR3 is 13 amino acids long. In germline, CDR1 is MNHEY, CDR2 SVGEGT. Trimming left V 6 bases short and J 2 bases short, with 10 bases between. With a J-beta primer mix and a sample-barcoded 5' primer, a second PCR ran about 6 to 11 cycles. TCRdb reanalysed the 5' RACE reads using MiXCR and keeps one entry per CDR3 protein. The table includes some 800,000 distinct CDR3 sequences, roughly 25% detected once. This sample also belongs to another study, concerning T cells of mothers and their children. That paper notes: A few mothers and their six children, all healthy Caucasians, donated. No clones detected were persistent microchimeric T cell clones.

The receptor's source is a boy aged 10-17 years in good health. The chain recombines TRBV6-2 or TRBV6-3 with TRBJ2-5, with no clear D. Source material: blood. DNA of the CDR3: TGTGCCAGCAGGGACCTTTTTCAAGAGACCCAGTACTTC. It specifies CASRDLFQETQYF.